This TCR beta chain derives from a study of post-analysis software for immune sequencing data. This clonotype was counted a few times. As yet, its antigen is unknown. Unique molecular identifiers were carried by the TCR beta cDNA libraries. Some 500,000 cDNA molecules came from approximately 1 to 10 million T cells. MiXCR, run by TCRdb on the PCR reads, gives a single entry per CDR3 protein. The data contain about 540,000 distinct CDR3 sequences, around a third of them singletons. The study, taken as a whole, reports: About five TRBV segments were more frequent in patients than controls; TRBV5-6, TRBV5-1 and TRBV20-1 belonged to this group. A significant reduction in normalized Chao1 diversity was observed in multiple sclerosis patients versus controls. Strong same-batch co-clustering of samples appeared with F measure clustering.

There are 17 residues in the CDR3. The V gene's germline CDR1 is DFQATT and CDR2 SNEGSKA (reference sequence). Trimming took 3 bases from V and 0 from J, leaving 17 bases between them. V usage is TRBV20-1 and J usage is TRBJ1-4, with D perhaps matching TRBD1 (6 bases). This sequence originates from a girl aged 2-17 years with multiple sclerosis. Sequenced: blood. The CDR3 region is CSASLGASIPTNEKLFF. In DNA, the CDR3 is TGCAGTGCTAGTCTGGGGGCGTCAATCCCAACTAATGAAAAACTGTTTTTT.